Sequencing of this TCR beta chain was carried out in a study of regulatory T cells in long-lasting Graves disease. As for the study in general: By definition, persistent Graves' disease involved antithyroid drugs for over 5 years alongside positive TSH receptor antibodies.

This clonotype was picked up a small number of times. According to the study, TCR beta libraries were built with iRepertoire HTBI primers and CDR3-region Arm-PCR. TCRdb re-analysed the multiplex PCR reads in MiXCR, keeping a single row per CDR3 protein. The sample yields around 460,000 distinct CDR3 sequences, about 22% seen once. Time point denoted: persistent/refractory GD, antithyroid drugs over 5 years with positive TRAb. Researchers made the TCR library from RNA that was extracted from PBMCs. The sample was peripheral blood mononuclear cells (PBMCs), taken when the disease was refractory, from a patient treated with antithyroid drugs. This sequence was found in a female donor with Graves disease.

The chain's CDR3 is CASSPLGDANTEAFF. CDR3 nucleotide sequence: TGTGCCAGCAGCCCCCTCGGGGATGCGAACACTGAAGCTTTCTTT. V gene TRBV5-6 combines with J gene TRBJ1-1; D remains ambiguous. Deletions cut 4 bases from V and 1 base from J, with 14 bases between. This CDR3 region has 15 residues. CDR1 is SGHDT, CDR2 YYEEEE, per germline.